The entry below gives a single T cell receptor beta chain sequence along with its context. Its matching antigen is unknown. V was clipped by 0 bases and J by 4 bases; unmatched bases: 7. Germline values: CDR1 LGHNA, CDR2 YSLEER. This CDR3 region has 18 residues. TCRdb's table, derived via immunoSEQ multiplex PCR, lists solely in-frame clones and lacks some. Seen here are roughly 66,000 clones, around nine tenths observed once, and the top ten hold about a tenth. The sample originates from a study of Tregs in tolerant kidney transplant recipients. Findings and caveats of the study: Findings come from small patient numbers and require larger validation.

Material: CD8+ T cells from blood, obtained before the transplant. The sequence was collected from a human donor who received a combined kidney and bone marrow transplant. The chain recombines TRBV4-3 with TRBJ2-1; 12 nucleotides match TRBD2. The CDR3 loop is CASSQDRPLAGGYNEQFF. CDR3 nucleotides: TGCGCCAGCAGCCAAGATCGGCCACTAGCGGGAGGTTACAATGAGCAGTTCTTC.